The present TCR beta chain was sequenced within a study of T-cell reconstitution after alpha-beta-depleted transplantation in children. This clonotype was found a few times. Unique molecular identifiers were built into the TCRbeta library. TCRdb analysed the PCR reads with MiXCR anew, one entry per CDR3 protein. The sample includes 480,000 or so distinct CDR3 sequences, over 9.5% of them seen just once. Germline CDR1 and CDR2: SGHAT and FQNNGV. CDR3 size: 15 residues. V gave up 6 bases and J gave up 2 bases; unmatched junction bases: 7. The source material was PBMCs, sampled before TCRalphabeta/CD19-depleted stem cell transplant. The TCR originated in a child aged 2-15 years with inherited bone marrow failure, due to receive a stem cell transplant. The chain recombines TRBV11-2 with TRBJ2-3; 8 bases are a match to TRBD1. The CDR3 loop reads CASSYRGAPTDTQYF. As DNA, the CDR3 is TGTGCCAGCAGTTACAGGGGGGCCCCCACAGATACGCAGTATTTT. Variable domain in full (rest from reference TRBV11-2 and TRBJ2-3): EAGVAQSPRYKIIEKRQSVAFWCNPISGHATLYWYQQILGQGPKLLIQFQNNGVVDDSQLPKDRFSAERLKGVDSTLKIQPAKLEDSAVYLCASSYRGAPTDTQYFGPGTRLTVL.